This T cell receptor (beta chain) was sequenced in a study of vaccination effects on CD4 cells after COVID-19. About the research overall: Each participant received a vaccine that was either BNT162b2 or mRNA-1273, given as two doses. Points from the study as a whole: Late post-vaccination samples showed marked contraction of infection- and vaccine-induced clones.

About this clone: Its antigen remains unidentified.

V lost 3 bases and J lost 7; bases outside the gene matches: 4. The CDR3 is 14 residues long. CDR1 is WNHNN, CDR2 SYGVQD, per germline (reference sequence). Within the ViraFEST assay, antigen-specific CD4+ T cells underwent expansion with viral peptide pools prior to sequencing. Following 10 days of culture, CD4+ T cells were isolated. Vaccinated participants had no history of SARS-CoV-2 infection and tested negative for nucleocapsid antibodies. Two million PBMC were placed in each well, which was supplemented with approximately 9.7 IU/ml IL-2 and roughly 10 ug/ml peptides. Repertoires were generated with immunoSEQ multiplex PCR, while TCRdb's copy carries only in-frame clones and drops some. The top ten clones hold roughly a tenth of a sample with approximately 25,000 clones, around three quarters of them seen once.

This receptor was identified in a human donor who received a COVID-19 vaccine. The starting material was CD4+ T cells from PBMCs cultured with SARS-CoV-2 spike peptides, obtained before COVID-19 vaccination. The chain couples TRBV10-1 to TRBJ2-2, with TRBD2 matching 8 bases. CDR3 sequence (DNA): TGCGCCAGCAGTGATCAGCGGGGGAGCGGGGAGCTGTTTTTT. Translation gives CASSDQRGSGELFF.